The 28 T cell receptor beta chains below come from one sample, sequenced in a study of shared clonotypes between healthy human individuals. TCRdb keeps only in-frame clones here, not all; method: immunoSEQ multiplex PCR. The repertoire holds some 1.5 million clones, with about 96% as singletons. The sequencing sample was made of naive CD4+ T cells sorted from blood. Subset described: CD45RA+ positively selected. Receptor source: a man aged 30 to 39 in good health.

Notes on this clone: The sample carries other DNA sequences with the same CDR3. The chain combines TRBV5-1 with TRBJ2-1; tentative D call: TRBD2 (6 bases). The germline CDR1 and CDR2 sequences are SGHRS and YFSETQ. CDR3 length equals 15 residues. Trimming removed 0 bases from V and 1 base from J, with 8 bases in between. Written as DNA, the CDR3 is TGCGCCAGCAGCTTGGGGCTAGCGTCCTACAATGAGCAGTTCTTC. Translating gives CASSLGLASYNEQFF.

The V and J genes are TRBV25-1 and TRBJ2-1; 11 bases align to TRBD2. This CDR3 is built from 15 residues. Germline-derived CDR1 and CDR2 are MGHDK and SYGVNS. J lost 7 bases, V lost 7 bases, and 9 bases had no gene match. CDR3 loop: CASTYSSGRMNEQFF. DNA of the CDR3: TGTGCCAGCACCTACTCTAGCGGGAGGATGAATGAGCAGTTCTTC.

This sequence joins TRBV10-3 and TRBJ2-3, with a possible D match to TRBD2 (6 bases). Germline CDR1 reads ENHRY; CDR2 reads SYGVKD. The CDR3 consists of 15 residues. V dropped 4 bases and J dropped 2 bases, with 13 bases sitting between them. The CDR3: CAISGTGTPTDTQYF. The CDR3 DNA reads TGTGCCATCAGTGGGACCGGGACTCCCACAGATACGCAGTATTTT.

DNA for the CDR3: TGTGCCAGCAGTCAGACGGTTAAAGTTCAGTACTTC. It translates to CASSQTVKVQYF. The chain combines TRBV28 with TRBJ2-4; D not resolved. Germline assignment: CDR1 MDHEN and CDR2 SYDVKM. The CDR3 is 12 amino acids. V gave up 5 bases and J gave up 11 bases, with 13 bases separating them.

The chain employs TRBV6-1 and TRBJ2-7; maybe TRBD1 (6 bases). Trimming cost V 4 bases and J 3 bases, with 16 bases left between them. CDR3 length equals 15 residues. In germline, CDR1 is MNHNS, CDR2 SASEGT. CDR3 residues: CASSAPGTKYYEQYF. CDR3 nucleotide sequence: TGTGCCAGCAGTGCACCCGGGACAAAATACTACGAGCAGTACTTC.

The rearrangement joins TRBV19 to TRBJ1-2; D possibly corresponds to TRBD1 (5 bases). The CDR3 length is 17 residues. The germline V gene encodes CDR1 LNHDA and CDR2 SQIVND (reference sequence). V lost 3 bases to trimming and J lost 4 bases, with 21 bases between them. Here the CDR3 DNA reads TGTGCCAGTAGTATTTGGGGCCCCGGGGGTCAAACCTATGGCTACACCTTC. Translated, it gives CASSIWGPGGQTYGYTF.

The CDR3 protein is CASSFRAGDYNEQFF. CDR3 bases: TGTGCCAGCAGTTTCAGAGCGGGAGACTACAATGAGCAGTTCTTC. The gene calls are TRBV27 and TRBJ2-1, with 8 bases identical to TRBD2. The CDR3 length is 15 residues. CDR1 and CDR2 (germline): MNHEY, SMNVEV (reference sequence). With V trimmed by 3 bases and J by 3 bases, 4 bases remained unmatched.

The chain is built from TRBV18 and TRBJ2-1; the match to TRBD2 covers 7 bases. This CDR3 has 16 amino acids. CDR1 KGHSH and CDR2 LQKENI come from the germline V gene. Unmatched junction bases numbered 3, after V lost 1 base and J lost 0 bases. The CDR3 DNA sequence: TGTGCCAGCTCACCACAACTAGCGCACTCCTACAATGAGCAGTTCTTC. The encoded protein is CASSPQLAHSYNEQFF. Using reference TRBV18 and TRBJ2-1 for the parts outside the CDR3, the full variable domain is NAGVMQNPRHLVRRRGQEARLRCSPMKGHSHVYWYRQLPEEGLKFMVYLQKENIIDESGMPKERFSAEFPKEGPSILRIQQVVRGDSAAYFCASSPQLAHSYNEQFFGPGTRLTVL.

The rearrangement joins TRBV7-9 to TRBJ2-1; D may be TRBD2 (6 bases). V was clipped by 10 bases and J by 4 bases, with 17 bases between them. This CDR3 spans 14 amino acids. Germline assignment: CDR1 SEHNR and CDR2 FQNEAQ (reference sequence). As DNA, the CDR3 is TGTGCCAACGGTGGGACTGGAGAATACAATGAGCAGTTCTTC. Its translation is CANGGTGEYNEQFF.

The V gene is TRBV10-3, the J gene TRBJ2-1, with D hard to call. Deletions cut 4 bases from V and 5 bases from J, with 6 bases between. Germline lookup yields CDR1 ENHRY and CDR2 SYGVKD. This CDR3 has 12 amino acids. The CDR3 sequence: CAISAKNNEQFF. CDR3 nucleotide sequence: TGTGCCATCAGTGCGAAAAACAATGAGCAGTTCTTC.

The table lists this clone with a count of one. The CDR3 loop reads CASSQEAQSEQYF. The CDR3 nucleotides are TGCGCCAGCAGCCAAGAGGCACAGTCCGAGCAGTACTTC. V usage is TRBV4-1 and J usage is TRBJ2-7, with D hard to call. The germline gives CDR1 MGHRA, CDR2 YSYEKL. The CDR3 contains 13 residues. Trimming stripped 0 bases from V and 6 bases from J, with 9 bases between.

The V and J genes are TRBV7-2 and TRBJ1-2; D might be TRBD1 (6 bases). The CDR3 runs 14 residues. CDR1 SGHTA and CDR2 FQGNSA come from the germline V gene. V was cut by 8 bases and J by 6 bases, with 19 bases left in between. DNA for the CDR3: TGTGCCAGCCACTTCAGGGGCGGGGGAGATGGCTACACCTTC. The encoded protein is CASHFRGGGDGYTF.

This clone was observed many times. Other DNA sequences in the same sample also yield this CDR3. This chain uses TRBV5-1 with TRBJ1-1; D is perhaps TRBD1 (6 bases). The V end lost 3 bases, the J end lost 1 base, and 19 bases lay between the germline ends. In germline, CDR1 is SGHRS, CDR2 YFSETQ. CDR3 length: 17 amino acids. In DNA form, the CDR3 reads TGCGCCAGCAGCTCGAACCGCCCCCTAGGGGGGAACACTGAAGCTTTCTTT. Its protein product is CASSSNRPLGGNTEAFF.

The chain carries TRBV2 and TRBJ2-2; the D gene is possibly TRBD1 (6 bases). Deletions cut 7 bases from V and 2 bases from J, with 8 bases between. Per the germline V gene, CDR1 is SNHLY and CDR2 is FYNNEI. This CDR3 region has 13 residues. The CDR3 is CASKGTNTGELFF. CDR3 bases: TGTGCCAGCAAAGGGACAAACACCGGGGAGCTGTTTTTT.

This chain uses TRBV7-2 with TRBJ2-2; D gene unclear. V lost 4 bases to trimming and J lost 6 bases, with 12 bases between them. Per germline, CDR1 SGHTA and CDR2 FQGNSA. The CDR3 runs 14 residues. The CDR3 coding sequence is TGTGCCAGCAGCTCCTATAGTAGGGCCGGGGAGCTGTTTTTT. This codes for CASSSYSRAGELFF.

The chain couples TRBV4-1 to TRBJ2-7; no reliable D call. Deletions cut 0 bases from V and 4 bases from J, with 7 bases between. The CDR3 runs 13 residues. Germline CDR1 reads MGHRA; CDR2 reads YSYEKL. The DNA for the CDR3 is TGCGCCAGCAGCCAAGATGTAGGTTACGAGCAGTACTTC. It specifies CASSQDVGYEQYF.

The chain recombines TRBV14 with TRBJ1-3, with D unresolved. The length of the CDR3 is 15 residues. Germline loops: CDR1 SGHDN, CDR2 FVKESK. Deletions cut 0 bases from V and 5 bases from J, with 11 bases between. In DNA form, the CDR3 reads TGTGCCAGCAGCCAAGATTTCCCCGGGAGAAACACCATATATTTT. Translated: CASSQDFPGRNTIYF.

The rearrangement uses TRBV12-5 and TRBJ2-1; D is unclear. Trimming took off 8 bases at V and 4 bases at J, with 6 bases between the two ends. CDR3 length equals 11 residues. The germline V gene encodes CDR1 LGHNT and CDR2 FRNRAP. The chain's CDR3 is CASQLYNEQFF. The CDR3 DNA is TGTGCTAGTCAATTGTACAATGAGCAGTTCTTC. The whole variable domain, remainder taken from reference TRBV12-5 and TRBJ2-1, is DARVTQTPRHKVTEMGQEVTMRCQPILGHNTVFWYRQTMMQGLELLAYFRNRAPLDDSGMPKDRFSAEMPDATLATLKIQPSEPRDSAVYFCASQLYNEQFFGPGTRLTVL.

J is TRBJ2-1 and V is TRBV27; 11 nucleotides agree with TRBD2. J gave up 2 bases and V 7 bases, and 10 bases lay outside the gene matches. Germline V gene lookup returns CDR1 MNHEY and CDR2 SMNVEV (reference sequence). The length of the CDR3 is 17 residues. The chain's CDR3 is CASTLLGLAGTYNEQFF. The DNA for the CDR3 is TGTGCCAGCACTCTACTTGGACTAGCGGGCACCTACAATGAGCAGTTCTTC.

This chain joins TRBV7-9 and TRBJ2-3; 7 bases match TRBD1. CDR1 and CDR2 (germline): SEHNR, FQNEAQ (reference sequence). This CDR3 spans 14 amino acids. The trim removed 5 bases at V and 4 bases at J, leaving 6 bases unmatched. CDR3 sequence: CASSLHRGSDTQYF. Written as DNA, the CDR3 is TGTGCCAGCAGCCTTCACAGGGGTTCAGATACGCAGTATTTT.

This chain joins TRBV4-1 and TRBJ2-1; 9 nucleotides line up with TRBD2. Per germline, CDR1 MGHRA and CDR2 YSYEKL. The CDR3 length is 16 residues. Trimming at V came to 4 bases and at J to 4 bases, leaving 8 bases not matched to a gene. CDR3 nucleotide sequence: TGCGCCAGCAGCCCGCTGCCTAGCGGGGAATACAATGAGCAGTTCTTC. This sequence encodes CASSPLPSGEYNEQFF.

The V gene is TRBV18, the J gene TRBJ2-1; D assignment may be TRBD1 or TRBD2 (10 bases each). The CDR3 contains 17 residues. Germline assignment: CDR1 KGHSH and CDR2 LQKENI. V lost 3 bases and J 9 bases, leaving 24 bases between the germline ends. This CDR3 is CASSPTGGTSGIIEQFF. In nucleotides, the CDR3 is TGTGCCAGCTCACCGACAGGGGGCACTAGCGGGATAATTGAGCAGTTCTTC.

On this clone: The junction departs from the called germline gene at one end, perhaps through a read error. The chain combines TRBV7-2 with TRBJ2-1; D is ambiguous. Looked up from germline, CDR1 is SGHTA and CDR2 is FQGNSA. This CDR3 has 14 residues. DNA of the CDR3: TGTGCCAGCAGCTTAGCTGGTAGCTACGATGAGCAGTTCTTC. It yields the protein CASSLAGSYDEQFF. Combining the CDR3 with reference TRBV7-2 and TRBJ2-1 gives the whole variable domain GAGVSQSPSNKVTEKGKDVELRCDPISGHTALYWYRQSLGQGLEFLIYFQGNSAPDKSGLPSDRFSAERTGGSVSTLTIQRTQQEDSAVYLCASSLAGSYDEQFFGPGTRLTVL.

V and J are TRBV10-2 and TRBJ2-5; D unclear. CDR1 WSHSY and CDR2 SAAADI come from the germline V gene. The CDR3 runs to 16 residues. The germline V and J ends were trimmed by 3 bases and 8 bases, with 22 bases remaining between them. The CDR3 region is CASSEKVILRRSTQYF. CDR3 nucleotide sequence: TGCGCCAGCAGTGAAAAGGTTATCTTACGAAGAAGCACCCAGTACTTC.

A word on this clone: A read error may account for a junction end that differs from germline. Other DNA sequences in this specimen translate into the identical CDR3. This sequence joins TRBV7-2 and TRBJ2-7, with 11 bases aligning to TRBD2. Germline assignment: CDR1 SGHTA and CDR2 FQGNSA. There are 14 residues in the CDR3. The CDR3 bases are TGTGCCAGCAGTTTAGCGGGAGGGGGTGGAGAGCAGTACTTC. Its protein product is CASSLAGGGGEQYF.

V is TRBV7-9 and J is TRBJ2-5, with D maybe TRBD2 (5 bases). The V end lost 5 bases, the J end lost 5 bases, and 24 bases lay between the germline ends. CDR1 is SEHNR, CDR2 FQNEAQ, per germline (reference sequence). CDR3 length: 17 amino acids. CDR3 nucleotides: TGTGCCAGCAGCCCACATCCCGGGCGCCTGAGGGTGGAGACCCAGTACTTC. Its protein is CASSPHPGRLRVETQYF. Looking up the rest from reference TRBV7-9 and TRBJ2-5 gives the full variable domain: DTGVSQNPRHKITKRGQNVTFRCDPISEHNRLYWYRQTLGQGPEFLTYFQNEAQLEKSRLLSDRFSAERPKGSFSTLEIQRTEQGDSAMYLCASSPHPGRLRVETQYFGPGTRLLVL.

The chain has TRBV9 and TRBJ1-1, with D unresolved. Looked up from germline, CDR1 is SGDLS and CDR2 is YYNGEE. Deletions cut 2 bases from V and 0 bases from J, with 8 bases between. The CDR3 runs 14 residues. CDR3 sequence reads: CASSVHSMNTEAFF. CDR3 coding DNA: TGTGCCAGCAGCGTCCACAGCATGAACACTGAAGCTTTCTTT.

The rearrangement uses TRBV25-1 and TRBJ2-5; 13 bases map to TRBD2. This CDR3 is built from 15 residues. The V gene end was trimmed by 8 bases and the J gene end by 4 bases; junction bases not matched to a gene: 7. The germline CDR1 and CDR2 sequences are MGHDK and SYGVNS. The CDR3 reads CASGRTSGSGETQYF. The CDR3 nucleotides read TGTGCCAGCGGAAGGACTAGCGGGAGTGGAGAGACCCAGTACTTC.